Listed below are T cell receptor beta chains from one sample, sequenced in a study of T-cell memory formation after mild COVID-19. TCRdb called the 5' RACE reads again in MiXCR, with one record for every CDR3 protein. The table includes roughly 110,000 distinct CDR3 sequences, around a fifth detected once. The sequencing input was PBMCs or a T cell subset sorted from them (not recorded which). The origin of the receptors is a man aged 18 to 29 who had mild COVID-19 (a few samples of this study predate the infection). Cell type and time point are not known. Both conserved end residues are part of each CDR3. D genes are given only for firm matches. Only some rows state a clone size, as once, few, many or a class for expanded clones.

>TRBJ2-3|few|TRBD2|TRBV28
CASSLTGGGGDTQYF
TGTGCCAGCAGTTTAACGGGGGGAGGTGGAGATACGCAGTATTTT
>TRBJ1-2|few|TRBD1|TRBV4-1
CASSQERDRDRAYGYTF
TGCGCCAGCAGCCAAGAAAGGGACAGGGATAGAGCTTATGGCTACACCTTC
>TRBJ2-5|NA|NA|TRBV4-3
CASSQEWLVAETQYF
TGCGCCAGCAGCCAAGAGTGGTTAGTCGCAGAGACCCAGTACTTC
>TRBJ2-1|few|NA|TRBV12-3/TRBV12-4
CASSRQPYNEQFF
TGTGCCAGCAGTCGACAGCCCTACAATGAGCAGTTCTTC
>TRBJ1-5|few|NA|TRBV4-3
CASSQDQGGRQPQHF
TGCGCCAGCAGCCAAGACCAAGGGGGTCGACAGCCCCAGCATTTT
>TRBJ2-3|NA|TRBD2|TRBV2
CASSEFGGGQSDTQYF
TGTGCCAGCAGTGAGTTCGGGGGGGGCCAGTCAGATACGCAGTATTTT
>TRBJ2-3|NA|NA|TRBV9
CASSTRARDTGDTQYF
TGTGCCAGCAGCACCCGAGCCCGGGATACAGGAGATACGCAGTATTTT
>TRBJ1-2|NA|NA|TRBV12-3/TRBV12-4
CASSSTGGFIGYTF
TGTGCCAGCAGTTCGACAGGTGGATTTATTGGCTACACCTTC
>TRBJ1-5|NA|NA|TRBV6-6
CASSYPGPTEPQHF
TGTGCCAGCAGTTACCCGGGCCCGACGGAGCCCCAGCATTTT
>TRBJ2-5|few|TRBD2|TRBV6-4
CASSEQAGGQETQYF
TGTGCCAGCAGTGAGCAAGCGGGGGGGCAAGAGACCCAGTACTTC
>TRBJ1-5|NA|TRBD1|TRBV15
CATSRDSNTGVGNQPQHF
TGTGCCACCAGCAGAGATAGCAACACAGGGGTTGGCAATCAGCCCCAGCATTTT
>TRBJ2-3|few|NA|TRBV6-5
CASSNSGGADYTDTQYF
TGTGCCAGCAGTAACTCTGGAGGGGCCGATTACACAGATACGCAGTATTTT
>TRBJ1-1|NA|NA|TRBV5-1
CASSTSLGGPVEAFF
TGCGCCAGCAGCACGTCGCTAGGGGGGCCAGTTGAAGCTTTCTTT
>TRBJ2-1|NA|NA|TRBV6-2/TRBV6-3
CASSWGRRSDEQFF
TGTGCCAGCAGTTGGGGACGAAGGTCTGATGAGCAGTTCTTC